This TCR beta chain was identified in a study of T cell responses to AZD1222 COVID-19 vaccine. On the study more broadly: Second doses that came at about 4 or about 12 weeks were put together. Points from the study as a whole: There were repertoire samples only from the period after the peak T cell response. Following two doses of AZD1222, Spike-specific TCR breadth and depth rose.

TCRdb's copy holds only in-frame clones and misses some; the assay was immunoSEQ multiplex PCR. The sample includes about 130,000 clones, approximately 94% seen only once; the top ten take 6.6%. Looked up from germline, CDR1 is MGHDK and CDR2 is SYGVNS. This CDR3 is built from 12 residues. Trimming removed 1 base from V and 13 bases from J, with 8 bases in between. Remarks on this clone: Its specificity is not known.

The chain links TRBV25-1 to TRBJ1-6, with D unclear. This clonotype was obtained from an adult in good health. Material: peripheral blood, obtained on day 0 of AZD1222 vaccination. The CDR3 is CASSEFPGPLHF. CDR3 bases: TGTGCCAGCAGTGAATTCCCAGGCCCCCTCCACTTT. The whole variable domain, filled in from reference TRBV25-1 and TRBJ1-6, reads EADIYQTPRYLVIGTGKKITLECSQTMGHDKMYWYQQDPGMELHLIHYSYGVNSTEKGDLSSESTVSRIRTEHFPLTLESARPSHTSQYLCASSEFPGPLHFGNGTRLTVT.